These T cell receptor beta chains were read from a single sample in a study of T cell repertoires in cytomegalovirus infection. No antigen has been identified for these receptors. TCRdb analysed the reads with MiXCR anew, one entry per CDR3 protein. The sample lists roughly 200,000 distinct CDR3 sequences; roughly two fifths were seen once. Source: CD8+ T cells from cultured PBMCs, taken from culture after CMV antigen stimulation. The receptors were sampled from a human donor in good health (CMV status not recorded). Some clones in this sample may be carry-over from other donors' samples. The CDR3 runs from the conserved cysteine through the conserved F or W. The D gene is left open where the match is weak. A row's size may be missing; if present it is once, few, many or a size class.

once,.,TRBV7-9,TRBJ1-1,CASSLGNLIEAFF,TGTGCCAGCAGCTTAGGGAACCTTATTGAAGCTTTCTTT
.,TRBD2,TRBV19,TRBJ2-1,CASSSYSGRAEFF,TGTGCCAGTAGTTCGTATAGCGGGAGGGCTGAGTTCTTC
.,TRBD2,TRBV12-3/TRBV12-4,TRBJ2-3,CPSSLAGALTDTQYF,TGTCCCAGCAGTTTAGCGGGGGCCCTCACAGATACGCAGTATTTT
.,TRBD1,TRBV11-2,TRBJ2-1,CASSFDRAGGNEQFF,TGTGCCAGCAGCTTCGACAGGGCAGGAGGAAATGAGCAGTTCTTC
.,.,TRBV28,TRBJ1-1,CASSFGQVRVAETEAFF,TGTGCCAGCAGTTTCGGGCAAGTCAGGGTAGCGGAAACTGAAGCTTTCTTT
.,.,TRBV27,TRBJ1-5,CASSPRRGYQPQHF,TGTGCCAGCAGCCCAAGACGGGGATATCAGCCCCAGCATTTT
.,.,TRBV7-9,TRBJ1-1,CASSQLEAFF,TGTGCCAGCAGCCAACTTGAAGCTTTCTTT
.,.,TRBV2,TRBJ2-1,CASSFTKDIPSYNEQFF,TGTGCCAGCAGTTTTACGAAGGACATCCCCTCCTACAATGAGCAGTTCTTC
.,TRBD1,TRBV12-3/TRBV12-4,TRBJ1-1,CASTLGQGLLNTEAFF,TGTGCCAGCACCCTAGGACAGGGGCTATTGAACACTGAAGCTTTCTTT
.,TRBD1,TRBV5-3,TRBJ1-2,CASSGRQGKKDGYTF,TGTGCCAGCAGCGGACGACAGGGAAAGAAGGATGGCTACACCTTC
.,TRBD1,TRBV7-3,TRBJ2-3,CASRPDRSSTDTQYF,TGTGCCAGCCGACCGGACAGGTCTAGCACAGATACGCAGTATTTT
.,.,TRBV7-9,TRBJ2-2,CASSLGYEGSTGELFF,TGTGCCAGCAGCCTAGGGTACGAGGGGAGTACCGGGGAGCTGTTTTTT
many,TRBD1,TRBV7-8,TRBJ1-1,CASSLDRGTEAFF,TGTGCCAGCAGCCTCGACAGGGGAACTGAAGCTTTCTTT
.,TRBD2,TRBV24-1,TRBJ2-1,CATSDRRTSGSEQFF,TGTGCCACCAGTGATCGACGGACTAGCGGTAGTGAGCAGTTCTTC
.,TRBD1,TRBV4-2,TRBJ1-4,CASSRRTGVTEKLFF,TGTGCCAGCAGCCGTAGAACAGGGGTGACTGAAAAACTGTTTTTT
.,.,TRBV12-3/TRBV12-4,TRBJ2-7,CASSLLLNRNSYEQYF,TGTGCCAGCAGCCTTCTTCTGAACCGAAACTCCTACGAGCAGTACTTC
few,.,TRBV12-3/TRBV12-4,TRBJ2-5,CASSPTAYQETQYF,TGTGCCAGCAGCCCCACAGCTTACCAAGAGACCCAGTACTTC
many,.,TRBV27,TRBJ1-1,CASSFSGATEAFF,TGTGCCAGCAGTTTTTCGGGTGCCACTGAAGCTTTCTTT
.,TRBD1,TRBV7-9,TRBJ1-2,CASSSDLGQGARDYGYTF,TGTGCCAGCAGCTCAGATTTAGGACAGGGGGCGCGGGACTATGGCTACACCTTC
few,.,TRBV2,TRBJ1-1,CASKGSTEAFF,TGTGCCAGCAAAGGGAGCACTGAAGCTTTCTTT
.,.,TRBV7-2,TRBJ2-7,CASSWGVETYEQYF,TGTGCCAGCAGCTGGGGGGTAGAGACCTACGAGCAGTACTTC
few,.,TRBV11-2,TRBJ2-2,CASSLAAGGGELFF,TGTGCCAGCAGCTTAGCAGCGGGCGGTGGGGAGCTGTTTTTT
.,.,TRBV9,TRBJ2-7,CASSVGSDSYEQYF,TGTGCCAGCAGCGTAGGTTCGGATTCCTACGAGCAGTACTTC
.,.,TRBV11-2,TRBJ2-2,CASSRDPNTGELFF,TGTGCCAGCAGCCGAGACCCGAACACCGGGGAGCTGTTTTTT
few,TRBD1,TRBV19,TRBJ2-7,CASSGRTGGSYEQYF,TGTGCCAGTAGCGGACGGACAGGGGGCTCCTACGAGCAGTACTTC
few,TRBD2,TRBV6-1,TRBJ2-1,CASLPGLANNEQFF,TGTGCCAGCCTTCCGGGACTAGCTAACAATGAGCAGTTCTTC
.,TRBD1,TRBV12-5,TRBJ1-2,CASGTPRGQDYGYTF,TGTGCTAGTGGTACCCCCAGGGGGCAAGACTATGGCTACACCTTC
.,.,TRBV6-6,TRBJ2-7,CASSYKAPYEQYF,TGTGCCAGCAGTTACAAGGCGCCCTACGAGCAGTACTTC
.,TRBD1,TRBV18,TRBJ2-6,CASSSRGTAFSGANVLTF,TGTGCCAGCTCATCTAGGGGGACAGCTTTCTCTGGGGCCAACGTCCTGACTTTC
.,TRBD1,TRBV25-1,TRBJ2-7,CATTGQGLYEQYF,TGTGCCACCACGGGACAGGGGTTATACGAGCAGTACTTC
few,TRBD2,TRBV7-8,TRBJ2-1,CASSPYRTSGINEQFF,TGTGCCAGCAGCCCCTACCGGACTAGCGGGATAAATGAGCAGTTCTTC
.,.,TRBV5-6,TRBJ1-1,CASSWAGLGTAEAFF,TGTGCCAGCAGCTGGGCGGGCTTGGGGACTGCTGAAGCTTTCTTT
.,TRBD2,TRBV20-1,TRBJ2-2,CSAPQRELNTGELFF,TGCAGTGCTCCCCAGCGGGAGCTGAACACCGGGGAGCTGTTTTTT
few,TRBD2,TRBV4-2,TRBJ2-1,CASSQPGLHFSYNEQFF,TGTGCCAGCAGCCAACCGGGACTACATTTTTCCTACAATGAGCAGTTCTTC
.,.,TRBV11-2,TRBJ1-1,CASSPRDPPGDTEAFF,TGTGCCAGCAGCCCCCGGGACCCTCCAGGGGACACTGAAGCTTTCTTT
.,.,TRBV11-3,TRBJ1-1,CASSEGTVNTEAFF,TGTGCCAGCAGCGAGGGAACGGTGAACACTGAAGCTTTCTTT
.,TRBD1,TRBV7-8,TRBJ2-1,CASSPRQGTYNEQFF,TGTGCCAGCAGCCCACGACAGGGAACATACAATGAGCAGTTCTTC
.,.,TRBV11-2,TRBJ2-1,CASSLGTTGLAYNEQFF,TGTGCCAGCAGCTTAGGTACAACGGGTCTGGCCTACAATGAGCAGTTCTTC
.,.,TRBV12-3/TRBV12-4,TRBJ2-5,CASSLARAVQETQYF,TGTGCCAGCAGTTTAGCGCGTGCAGTCCAAGAGACCCAGTACTTC
.,TRBD2,TRBV7-2,TRBJ2-7,CASSISGRSYEQYF,TGTGCCAGCAGCATTAGCGGGAGGTCCTACGAGCAGTACTTC